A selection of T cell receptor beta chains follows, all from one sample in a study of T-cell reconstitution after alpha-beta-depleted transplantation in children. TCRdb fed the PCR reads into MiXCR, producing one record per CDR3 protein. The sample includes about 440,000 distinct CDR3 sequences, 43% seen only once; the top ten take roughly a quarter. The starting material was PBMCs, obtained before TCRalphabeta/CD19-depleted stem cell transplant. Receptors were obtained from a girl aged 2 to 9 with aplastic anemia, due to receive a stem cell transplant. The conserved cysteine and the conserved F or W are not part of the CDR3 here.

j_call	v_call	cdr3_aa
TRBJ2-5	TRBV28	ASSLSGGRGLRETQY
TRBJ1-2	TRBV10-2	ASSDLQGQDAGYT
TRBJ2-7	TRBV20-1	SARGSGGYEQY
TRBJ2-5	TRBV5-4	ASSIRTAQETQY
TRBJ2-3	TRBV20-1	SAQASGRAHTDTQY
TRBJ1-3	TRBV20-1	SATGTGENTIY
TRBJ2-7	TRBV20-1	SARRGGPREQY
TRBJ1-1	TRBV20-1	SARDVKRTGIGTEAF
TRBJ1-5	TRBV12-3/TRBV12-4	ASSLTGGASQPHH
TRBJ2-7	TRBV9	ASSASTSSYEQY
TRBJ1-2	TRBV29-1	SVEGDNYGYT
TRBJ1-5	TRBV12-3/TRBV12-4	AITLETGTGGYSNQPQH
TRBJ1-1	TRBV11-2	ASSFPQTGNTEAF
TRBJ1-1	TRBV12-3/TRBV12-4	ASSLGPVEGNTEAF
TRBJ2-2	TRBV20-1	SARTRNTGELF
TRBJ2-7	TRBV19	ASSILGEQY
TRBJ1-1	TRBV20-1	SAIRGNTEAF
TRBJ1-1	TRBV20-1	SARVRLGNTEAF
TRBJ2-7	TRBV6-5	ASSYTVAGGAYEQY
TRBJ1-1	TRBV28	ASSPDRMNTEAF
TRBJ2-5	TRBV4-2	ASSQDRLQETQY
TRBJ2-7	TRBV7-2	ASSLNSRGGEQY
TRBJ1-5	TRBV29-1	SVAQGRDQPQH
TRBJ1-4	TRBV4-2	ASSPRPGATNEKLF
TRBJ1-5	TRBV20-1	SASRGSGGQPQH
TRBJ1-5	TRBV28	ASSLWLGSRGLTQH
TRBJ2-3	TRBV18	ASSPGGLTDTQY
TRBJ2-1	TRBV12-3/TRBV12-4	ASTLLSYNEQF
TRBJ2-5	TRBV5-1	ASSDRVQETQY
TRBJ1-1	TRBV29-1	SVEGAGWTEAF
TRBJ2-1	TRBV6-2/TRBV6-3	ASIYVRGLLSQF
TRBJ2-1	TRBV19	ASSTWDGADEQF
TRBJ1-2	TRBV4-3	ASSQDRAGGYT
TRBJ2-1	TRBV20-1	SVTGTFINEQF
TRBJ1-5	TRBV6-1	ASSGTGQSISNQPQH
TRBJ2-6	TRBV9	ASSAGLSGANVLT
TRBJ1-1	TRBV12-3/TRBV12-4	ASSFVDNTEAF
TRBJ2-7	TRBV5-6	ASRALGAGYEQY
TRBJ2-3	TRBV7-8	ASSLPASGRPSTDTQY
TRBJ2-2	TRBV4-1	ASSRTGTANTGELF
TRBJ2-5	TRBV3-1	ASSQGPGSYETQY
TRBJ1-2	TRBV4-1	ASSLTGVLDGYT
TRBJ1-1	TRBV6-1	ASSEALDRRGEAF
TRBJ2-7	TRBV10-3	AISPLGTSGPYEQY
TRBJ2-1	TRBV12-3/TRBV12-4	ASRRLAGGEQF
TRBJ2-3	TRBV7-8	ASSGRGGRTDTQY
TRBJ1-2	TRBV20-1	SARDLTNFNYGYT
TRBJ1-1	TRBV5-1	ASSREGNTEAF
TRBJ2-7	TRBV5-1	ASSYGTVDEQY
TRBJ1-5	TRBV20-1	SASRGNQPQH
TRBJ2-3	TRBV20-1	SANMGQGARTDTQY
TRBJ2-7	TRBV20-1	SAMILREDPYEQY
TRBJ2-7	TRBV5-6	ASSLGSGRASYEQY
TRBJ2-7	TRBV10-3	AISESGTSGAIDYEQY
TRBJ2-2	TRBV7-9	ASRSSGNTGELF